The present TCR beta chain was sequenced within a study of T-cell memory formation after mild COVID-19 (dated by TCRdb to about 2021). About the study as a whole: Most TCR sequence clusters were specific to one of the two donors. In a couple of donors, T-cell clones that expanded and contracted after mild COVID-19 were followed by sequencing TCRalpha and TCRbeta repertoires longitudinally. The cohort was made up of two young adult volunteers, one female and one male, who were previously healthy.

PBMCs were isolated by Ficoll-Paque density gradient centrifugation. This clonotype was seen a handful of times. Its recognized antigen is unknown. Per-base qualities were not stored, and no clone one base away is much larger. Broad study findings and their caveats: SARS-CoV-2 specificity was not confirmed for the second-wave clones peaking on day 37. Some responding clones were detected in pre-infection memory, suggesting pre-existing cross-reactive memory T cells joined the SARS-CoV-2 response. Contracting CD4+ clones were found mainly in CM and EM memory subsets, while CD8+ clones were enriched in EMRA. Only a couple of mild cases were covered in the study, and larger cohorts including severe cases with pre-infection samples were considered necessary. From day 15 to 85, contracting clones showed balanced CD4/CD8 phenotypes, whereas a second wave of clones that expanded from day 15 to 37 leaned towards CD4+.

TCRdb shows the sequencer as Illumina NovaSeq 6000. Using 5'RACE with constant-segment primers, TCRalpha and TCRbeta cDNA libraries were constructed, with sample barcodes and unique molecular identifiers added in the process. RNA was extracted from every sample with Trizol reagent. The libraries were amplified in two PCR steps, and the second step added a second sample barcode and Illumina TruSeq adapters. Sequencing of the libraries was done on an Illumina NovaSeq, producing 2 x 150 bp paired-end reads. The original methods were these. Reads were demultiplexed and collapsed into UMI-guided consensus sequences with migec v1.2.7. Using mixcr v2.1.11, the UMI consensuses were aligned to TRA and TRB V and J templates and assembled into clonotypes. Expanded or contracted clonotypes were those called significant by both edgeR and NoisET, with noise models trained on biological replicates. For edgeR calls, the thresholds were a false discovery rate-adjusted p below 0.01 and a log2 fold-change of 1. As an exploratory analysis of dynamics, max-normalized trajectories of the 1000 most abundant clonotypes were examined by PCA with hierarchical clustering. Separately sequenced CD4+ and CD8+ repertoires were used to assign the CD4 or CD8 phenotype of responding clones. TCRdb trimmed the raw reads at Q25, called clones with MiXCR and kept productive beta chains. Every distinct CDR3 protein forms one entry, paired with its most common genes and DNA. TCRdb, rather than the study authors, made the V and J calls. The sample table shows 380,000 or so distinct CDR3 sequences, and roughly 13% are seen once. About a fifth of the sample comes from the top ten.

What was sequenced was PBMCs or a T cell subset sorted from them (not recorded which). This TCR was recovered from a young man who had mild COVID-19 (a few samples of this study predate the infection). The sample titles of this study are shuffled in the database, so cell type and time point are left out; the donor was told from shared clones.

The CDR3 corresponds to CASSQDHGQETQYF. In nucleotides, the sequence is TGCGCCAGCAGCCAAGATCACGGTCAAGAGACCCAGTACTTC. The chain couples TRBV4-3 to TRBJ2-5; the D gene assignment is ambiguous. V is cut by 0 bases and J by 2 bases, and the space between the germline ends is 7 bases. Taken from cysteine to phenylalanine, the CDR3 has 14 residues. Only the CDR3 portion is preserved as DNA: 42 bases, with reading frame beginning at the first base. CDR1 is given as LGHNA and CDR2 as YSLEER, both from the germline V gene.